The 5 T cell receptor beta chains below were found in one sample sequenced in a study of shared clonotypes between healthy human individuals. Produced via immunoSEQ multiplex PCR; TCRdb's table is partial and in-frame only. The table has 740,000 or so clones, 60% to 75% seen once. The specimen was memory CD4+ T cells sorted from blood. Subset indicated: CD45RA-negative fraction. These TCRs come from a woman in her twenties or thirties in good health.

The V call is TRBV7-9, the J call TRBJ2-2, with D tentatively TRBD2 (5 bases). The CDR3 is made up of 16 amino acids. Looked up from germline, CDR1 is SEHNR and CDR2 is FQNEAQ (reference sequence). Trimming stripped 6 bases from V and 4 bases from J, with 18 bases between. The DNA for the CDR3 is TGTGCCAGCAGTCACATAGCGAGCAGCCTCACCGGGGAGCTGTTTTTT. Protein product: CASSHIASSLTGELFF.

As to this clone: A much larger clone is a single base away; this may be a read error. The V call is TRBV7-6, the J call TRBJ1-1; TRBD1 matches at 8 bases. Germline V CDR1 and CDR2: SGHVS, FNYEAQ. V lost 5 bases, J lost 3 bases, and 2 bases stayed unmatched. This CDR3 contains 13 residues. The chain's CDR3 is CASSTQGDTEAFF. The CDR3 DNA reads TGTGCCAGCAGCACACAGGGGGACACTGAAGCTTTCTTT.

The count of this clone is one. The chain is built from TRBV2 and TRBJ2-5, with D perhaps matching TRBD1 (5 bases). The germline V and J ends were trimmed by 6 bases and 5 bases, with 19 bases remaining between them. Looked up from germline, CDR1 is SNHLY and CDR2 is FYNNEI. CDR3 length: 15 amino acids. The DNA of the CDR3 is TGTGCCAGCAGCGCACTATCCGCAGGGTCTGAGACCCAGTACTTC. This sequence encodes CASSALSAGSETQYF.

The table lists this clone with a few counts. The rearrangement links TRBV18 to TRBJ1-4; D uncertain. With 3 bases removed from V and 0 bases from J, the gap between germline ends came to 14 bases. Germline V lookup: CDR1 KGHSH, CDR2 LQKENI. This CDR3 is 17 amino acids long. The CDR3 region is CASSPDGNKATNEKLFF. CDR3 bases: TGTGCCAGCTCACCCGACGGGAACAAAGCAACTAATGAAAAACTGTTTTTT.

The table lists this clone with many counts. The V and J genes are TRBV19 and TRBJ2-3, with a weak D call TRBD2 (6 bases). CDR3 length: 13 amino acids. Germline CDR1 and CDR2: LNHDA and SQIVND (reference sequence). V lost 5 bases to trimming and J lost 9 bases, with 15 bases between them. CDR3 sequence reads: CASSEPGTSTQYF. The CDR3 bases are TGTGCCAGTAGTGAACCAGGGACTTCCACGCAGTATTTT.